The rows below give T cell receptor beta chains drawn from one sample of a study of blood T cell repertoires in COVID-19. The data were produced by immunoSEQ multiplex PCR, yet TCRdb's version contains in-frame clones alone and is incomplete. The top ten clones hold approximately 4.4% of a sample with about 340,000 clones, approximately 86% of them seen once. The sample comprised PBMCs or T cells enriched from blood (not recorded which). The receptors shown here come from a middle-aged woman with acute COVID-19. The conserved cysteine and the conserved F or W are not part of the CDR3 here.

v_gene,j_gene,CDR3aa
TRBV9,TRBJ1-2,ASSVGQGATGYT
TRBV6-5,TRBJ1-2,ASSYSIGQSYGYT
TRBV27,TRBJ2-1,ASSSLAGGRYNEQF
TRBV19,TRBJ1-2,ATRRQEITNYGYT
TRBV28,TRBJ2-5,ASSPILRPETQY
TRBV7-3,TRBJ2-2,ASSSLRESSTGELF
TRBV5-4,TRBJ2-1,ASSVGGPYNEQF
TRBV9,TRBJ2-5,ASSLGLAVETQY
TRBV2,TRBJ1-2,ASSESTGGYGYT
TRBV7-9,TRBJ1-4,ASSQGQGGNEKLF
TRBV12-3/TRBV12-4,TRBJ1-2,ASSPRGDYGYT
TRBV6-5,TRBJ1-1,ASVAAGGNTEAF
TRBV5-1,TRBJ1-4,ASSLGGSEKLF
TRBV27,TRBJ1-2,ASSLSIAVRGNYGYT
TRBV3-1/TRBV3-2,TRBJ1-2,ASSLGRWGGGRREWNYGYT
TRBV3-1/TRBV3-2,TRBJ2-1,ASSPRDRVAYNEQF
TRBV19,TRBJ2-7,ASSKGTLEQY
TRBV2,TRBJ2-5,ASSEVSRGWETQY
TRBV11-2,TRBJ2-1,ASSLDSRGINEQF
TRBV3-1/TRBV3-2,TRBJ2-2,ASSPTRDRNTGELF
TRBV28,TRBJ2-5,ASSSPGQLHETQY
TRBV21-1,TRBJ2-5,ASSKRRGQETQY
TRBV5-6,TRBJ2-3,ATQLGGVDTQY
TRBV6-5,TRBJ2-2,AAAGEGTGELF
TRBV14,TRBJ2-1,ASSQDRPYNEQF
TRBV7-6,TRBJ1-1,ASSRSVGLNTEAF
TRBV7-9,TRBJ1-6,ASSLGPDRGRYSPLH
TRBV12-3/TRBV12-4,TRBJ1-5,ASSLYDRGAQH
TRBV20-1,TRBJ2-7,SASGDSQYEQY
TRBV4-3,TRBJ2-1,ASSQASSGTPYNEQF
TRBV28,TRBJ2-2,ASSRMPGQGARVGELF
TRBV27,TRBJ1-4,ASGSVGQGHEKLF
TRBV7-9,TRBJ2-6,ASSHTSGRAGANVLT
TRBV28,TRBJ2-6,ASSPPGQGVANVLT
TRBV3-1/TRBV3-2,TRBJ2-7,ASSPTLDRNSYEQY
TRBV5-6,TRBJ1-2,ASSFLQGLNYGYT
TRBV4-3,TRBJ1-5,ASSRDRGHQPQH
TRBV2,TRBJ1-5,ASSDGKNQPQH
TRBV28,TRBJ2-5,ASSMGTLLETQY
TRBV6-2/TRBV6-3,TRBJ2-3,ASSYGRGTQY
TRBV7-2,TRBJ2-1,ASSKTGTSEVEQF
TRBV3-1/TRBV3-2,TRBJ2-1,ATPFVRGVRNEQF
TRBV11-2,TRBJ1-2,ASSRGTYGYT
TRBV5-1,TRBJ2-5,ASSLSREGTQY
TRBV12-3/TRBV12-4,TRBJ1-2,ASSELTGYGYT
TRBV6-5,TRBJ2-3,ASRGGGQADTQY
TRBV20-1,TRBJ1-5,SVGSGKPQH
TRBV29-1,TRBJ2-2,SVARAFTGELF
TRBV6-5,TRBJ2-7,ASSRGDRAGEQY